This entry describes one TCR beta chain. This clonotype appeared a few times. It lacks a known antigen. No base-level quality is on record; no much larger clone is a single base apart. Libraries were constructed by multiplex PCR. TCRdb names Illumina HiSeq 4000 as the instrument used. iRepertoire HTBI primers and Arm-PCR amplification of CDR3 regions were used to construct TCR beta libraries. Before sequencing, the PCR products underwent gel purification. Per the authors' processing: Gene usage analysis of CDR3 amino acid clonotypes used the roughly 60 TRBV and some 15 TRBJ segments found across samples. Filtered high-quality paired reads were merged into contigs using COPE and FqMerger. BLAST was used to align contigs to the IMGT TRBV, TRBD and TRBJ reference genes, and CDR3 was defined following IMGT. Any clonotype with a frequency above 0.1% was counted as a highly expanded clone. Repertoire diversity was measured by Shannon entropy, and V-J evenness by the Gini coefficient. Public clonotypes were defined as clonotypes shared by more than one individual. Using fastp trimming at Q25 and MiXCR clonotype assembly, TCRdb reanalyzed the public sequencing data and kept in-frame beta chains. Identical CDR3 protein sequences are pooled into one entry, listed with their most common genes and DNA. Here the V and J calls rest on TCRdb's processing, not on the authors' analysis. Within this sample are 650,000 to 700,000 distinct CDR3 sequences, with 25% to 35% of them counted one time only. Jointly, the top ten make up roughly 46% of the sample.

Measured from the cysteine to the phenylalanine, the CDR3 is 15 residues long. The CDR3 DNA has 45 bases and is translated from base 1. The germline V gene specifies SGHRS as CDR1 and YFSETQ as CDR2. The junction carries 16 bases between V and J, which are trimmed by 4 bases and 2 bases respectively. This sample is part of a study of regulatory T cells in long-lasting Graves disease listed by TCRdb under 2021. General notes on the study: Persistent Graves' disease was defined as antithyroid drug treatment for over 5 years with persistently positive TSH receptor autoantibodies. Antithyroid drugs had been taken for roughly 10 years on average by persistent Graves' disease patients in the clinical cohort. Persistent Graves' disease patients were compared with newly diagnosed Graves' disease patients by peripheral blood TCR sequencing and RNA sequencing. The study took place in China and was registered as a clinical trial. A total of roughly 33 samples underwent TCR sequencing: around 13 from persistent and approximately 20 from newly diagnosed Graves' disease patients.

The time point label of this sample denotes: persistent/refractory GD, antithyroid drugs over 5 years with positive TRAb. RNA was extracted from PBMCs in TRIzol for both TCR sequencing and RNA sequencing. The diagnosis of Graves' disease followed American Thyroid Association guidelines. Patients for the study were recruited at an endocrinology department in Xi'an, China. Each patient gave about 10 milliliters of peripheral blood, collected in an EDTA anticoagulant tube. Ficoll Paque Plus density gradient separation was used to isolate PBMCs, and no further T cell sorting was performed. An Agilent 2100 Bioanalyzer and agarose gel were used to check RNA quality, while a NanoDrop 2000 measured RNA concentration. Here is what the overall study found, with its caveats: As a limitation, the authors acknowledged that the small sample size may reduce accuracy. The study examined only peripheral blood because the primary lesion, thyroid tissue, could not be accessed. Persistent Graves' disease patients showed lower TCR Shannon entropy and fewer highly expanded clones than newly diagnosed patients, suggesting clonal expansion. Sequencing and analysis were restricted to the TCR beta chain. Persistent disease showed preferential use of TRBV28, TRBJ1-2 and TRBJ2-5, whereas newly diagnosed disease favored TRBV20-1 and TRBJ2-1. More public clonotypes were shared among persistent patients (around 2,600) than among newly diagnosed patients (more than 900).

The clonotype was recovered from a female donor with Graves disease. The rearrangement joined TRBV5-1 to TRBJ2-7; the D gene is tentatively TRBD1 or TRBD2, each matching 5 bases. The specimen was peripheral blood mononuclear cells (PBMCs), collected when the disease was refractory, from a patient treated with antithyroid drugs. The CDR3 loop reads CASSRTGGSTYEQYF. The DNA sequence follows: TGCGCCAGCAGCCGAACAGGAGGCAGCACCTACGAGCAGTACTTC.